This T cell receptor (beta chain) was retrieved from a study of cytomegalovirus exposure and HLA in healthy donors. In the study overall: An earlier analysis found around 120 million unique TCR beta sequences from about 179 million T cells.

Trimming pared 4 bases from V and 2 bases from J, leaving 9 bases between. The CDR3 is 15 residues long. Germline CDR1 SEHNR, CDR2 FQNEAQ (reference sequence). Amplification used 60 Vbeta primers and 13 Jbeta primers. Per the original data handling: Later work found 80 million to 85 million unique TCR beta chains, with approximately 12 million shared. TCRdb's copy holds only in-frame clones and misses some; the assay was immunoSEQ multiplex PCR. The D gene and trimming were derived from the DNA, and the V and J assignments and clone size from that table. The listing contains 70,000 to 100,000 clones. The sample comprised PBMCs. This chain links TRBV7-9 with TRBJ1-6, with D tentatively TRBD1 (5 bases). The TCR was taken from a girl between 5 and 17 years old in good health and CMV-seropositive. The CDR3 bases are TGTGCCAGCAGCTCACAGGCCCCCTATAATTCACCCCTCCACTTT. Translating it yields CASSSQAPYNSPLHF.